What follows are 26 T cell receptor beta chains derived from one specimen sequenced in a study of cytomegalovirus exposure and HLA in healthy donors (dated by TCRdb to about 2017). Libraries were built with the immunoSEQ multiplex PCR assay. The multiplex PCR relied on a mix of 60 forward primers for TCR Vbeta segments and 13 reverse primers for TCR Jbeta segments. TCRdb's version of the immuneACCESS table is confined to in-frame rearrangements and falls short of the full clone set. An unresolved V gene accounts for under half of the shortfall where checked; the remainder is of unknown origin. This sample gives 200,000 to 250,000 clones in total; roughly 80% of them show up just once. Together, the top ten hold 2.5% to 3% of the sample. Sequencing was performed on PBMCs. These receptors were taken from a man younger than 40 in good health and CMV-seronegative.

The rearrangement uses TRBV11-2 and TRBJ2-5; possible D gene TRBD2, 5 bases. CDR3 length equals 15 residues. With 5 bases removed from V and 5 bases from J, the gap between germline ends came to 18 bases. Germline-derived CDR1 and CDR2 are SGHAT and FQNNGV. The CDR3 loop reads CASSVRTAPQETQYF. CDR3 DNA: TGTGCCAGCAGCGTTCGGACTGCCCCCCAGGAGACCCAGTACTTC.

This rearrangement joins TRBV2 to TRBJ2-7; 8 bases are a match to TRBD2. The CDR3 contains 15 residues. The germline gives CDR1 SNHLY, CDR2 FYNNEI. With V trimmed by 7 bases and J by 3 bases, 11 bases remained unmatched. CDR3 protein: CASTHSGGAGYEQYF. The CDR3 DNA sequence: TGTGCCAGCACTCACAGCGGGGGAGCGGGCTACGAGCAGTACTTC.

The CDR3 bases are TGCAGCGTTGAATTTCGACAGGGGTTGTTCTTC. This translates into CSVEFRQGLFF. The V and J genes are TRBV29-1 and TRBJ2-1; 8 bases map to TRBD1. Germline V lookup: CDR1 SQVTM, CDR2 ANQGSEA. The trim removed 2 bases at V and 15 bases at J, leaving 6 bases unmatched. The length of the CDR3 is 11 residues.

The chain links TRBV5-1 to TRBJ2-7; TRBD1 might be the D (6 bases). This CDR3 is built from 14 residues. Trimming shortened V by 2 bases and J by 9 bases, and 18 bases separated the two germline ends. Germline V gene lookup returns CDR1 SGHRS and CDR2 YFSETQ. This CDR3 is CASSFGQSPLGQYF. As DNA, the CDR3 is TGCGCCAGCAGCTTCGGACAGAGCCCCCTTGGGCAGTACTTC.

This rearrangement joins TRBV6-1 to TRBJ1-5; D is unclear. Germline assignment: CDR1 MNHNS and CDR2 SASEGT. The CDR3 totals 13 residues. Trimming cost V 7 bases and J 4 bases, with 11 bases left between them. CDR3 nucleotides: TGTGCCAGCAAAATTCCGGGAAATCAGCCCCAGCATTTT. Translation: CASKIPGNQPQHF.

This clone turned up a few times. The chain links TRBV19 to TRBJ2-7; TRBD1 aligns across 8 bases. The CDR3 sequence is 14 residues long. Germline V gene sequence: CDR1 LNHDA, CDR2 SQIVND (reference sequence). Trimming took 6 bases from V and 2 from J; bases not matched to a gene: 6. In DNA, the CDR3 is TGTGCCAGTAGCGGCGGACAGGGTCCCTACGAGCAGTACTTC. This gives the protein CASSGGQGPYEQYF.

V is TRBV7-2 and J is TRBJ2-2; 7 nucleotides line up with TRBD1. The length of the CDR3 is 14 residues. The trim removed 8 bases at V and 6 bases at J, leaving 9 bases unmatched. The germline gives CDR1 SGHTA, CDR2 FQGNSA. The CDR3 nucleotides read TGTGCCAGCTCGCGGCAGGGGGTGGCCGGGGAGCTGTTTTTT. Its translation is CASSRQGVAGELFF.

V usage is TRBV5-1 and J usage is TRBJ1-3; TRBD1 is a possible D gene (6 bases). CDR3 length: 15 residues. V shed 2 bases and J shed 4 bases, with 13 bases lying between them. Germline values: CDR1 SGHRS, CDR2 YFSETQ. CDR3 region: CASSLPTGNGNTIYF. The CDR3 bases are TGCGCCAGCAGCTTACCCACAGGGAACGGAAACACCATATATTTT.

This clone was recorded a few times. V and J are TRBV28 and TRBJ2-2; 7 nucleotides agree with TRBD1. V dropped 5 bases and J dropped 2; count of bases not matched to a gene: 2. The CDR3 is made up of 14 amino acids. The germline V gene encodes CDR1 MDHEN and CDR2 SYDVKM. The CDR3 loop is CASSPGGNTGELFF. DNA of the CDR3: TGTGCCAGCAGTCCAGGGGGTAACACCGGGGAGCTGTTTTTT.

CDR3 loop: CASSPRDKLRYVNTEAFF. In DNA form, the CDR3 reads TGCGCCAGCAGCCCCCGGGACAAGCTACGGTATGTGAACACTGAAGCTTTCTTT. The chain carries TRBV4-1 and TRBJ1-1; D possibly corresponds to TRBD1 (6 bases). This CDR3 region has 18 residues. Germline CDR1 reads MGHRA; CDR2 reads YSYEKL. V lost 4 bases and J 0 bases, leaving 21 bases between the germline ends.

The V gene is TRBV9, the J gene TRBJ2-5, with TRBD2 identical over 10 bases. Germline loops: CDR1 SGDLS, CDR2 YYNGEE. Germline trimming cut 0 bases from V and 2 bases from J; bases unmatched to any gene: 4. The CDR3 is 16 amino acids. This chain's CDR3 is CASSVAPAGGQETQYF. CDR3 DNA sequence: TGTGCCAGCAGCGTAGCCCCAGCGGGGGGGCAAGAGACCCAGTACTTC.

The chain couples TRBV5-1 to TRBJ2-7; unclear D gene. Germline V CDR1 and CDR2: SGHRS, YFSETQ. The CDR3 has 13 residues. Trimming stripped 4 bases from V and 3 bases from J, with 11 bases between. The CDR3, as DNA: TGCGCCAGCAGCCTCGGAGCGAACTACGAGCAGTACTTC. This encodes CASSLGANYEQYF.

The rearrangement links TRBV5-5 to TRBJ1-1; D gene unclear. Germline V CDR1 and CDR2: SGHKS, YYEKEE (reference sequence). Trimming took 7 bases from V and 0 from J, leaving 7 bases between them. CDR3 length: 12 amino acids. The CDR3: CASEALNTEAFF. CDR3 sequence (DNA): TGTGCCAGCGAGGCTCTGAACACTGAAGCTTTCTTT.

Here the CDR3 DNA reads TGTGCCAGCAAGCGGGGGGACTCACCCCTCCACTTT. This gives the protein CASKRGDSPLHF. This chain connects TRBV27 to TRBJ1-6, with D perhaps matching TRBD1 (5 bases). The germline CDR1 and CDR2 sequences are MNHEY and SMNVEV (reference sequence). The CDR3 extends over 12 amino acids. The V gene lost 7 bases and the J gene lost 10 bases, with 11 bases spanning the gap.

V and J are TRBV7-2 and TRBJ1-1; tentative D call: TRBD1 (6 bases). Trimming stripped 6 bases from V and 6 bases from J, with 17 bases between. Germline V gene lookup returns CDR1 SGHTA and CDR2 FQGNSA. This CDR3 is built from 14 residues. Here the CDR3 reads CASRKHRVTAEAFF. CDR3 in DNA: TGTGCCAGCAGGAAGCACAGGGTTACCGCTGAAGCTTTCTTT.

The J gene is TRBJ1-2, the V gene TRBV27, with D possibly being TRBD1 (5 bases). The CDR3 is 13 amino acids. CDR1 is MNHEY, CDR2 SMNVEV, per germline (reference sequence). V was trimmed by 6 bases and J by 4 bases, leaving 12 bases between them. CDR3 nucleotides: TGTGCCAGCAGAGGGCAGGGTACCTATGGCTACACCTTC. This encodes CASRGQGTYGYTF.

This chain joins TRBV2 and TRBJ1-4; D unclear. There are 14 residues in the CDR3. V gave up 2 bases and J gave up 4 bases, with 8 bases separating them. CDR1 and CDR2 (germline): SNHLY, FYNNEI. The DNA of the CDR3 is TGTGCCAGCAGTGAACCAGGCGTTAATGAAAAACTGTTTTTT. Its protein product is CASSEPGVNEKLFF.

The genes are TRBV14 and TRBJ2-7; no definite D call. Trimming took 6 bases from V and 2 from J, leaving 11 bases between them. In germline, CDR1 is SGHDN, CDR2 FVKESK. The CDR3 is 13 residues long. CDR3 sequence (DNA): TGTGCCAGCAGGATTGCAGGAACCTACGAGCAGTACTTC. Translated, it gives CASRIAGTYEQYF.

The chain carries TRBV28 and TRBJ1-2, with 7 bases aligning to TRBD1. In germline, CDR1 is MDHEN, CDR2 SYDVKM. The CDR3 totals 13 residues. Unmatched junction bases numbered 3, after V lost 5 bases and J lost 3 bases. The DNA for the CDR3 is TGTGCCAGCAGTCCTACAGGGGACTATGGCTACACCTTC. Encoded protein: CASSPTGDYGYTF.

This clone was seen a single time. The chain couples TRBV28 to TRBJ1-1, with D perhaps TRBD1 (6 bases). CDR3 length: 13 residues. V lost 9 bases to trimming and J lost 6 bases, with 17 bases between them. Germline V gene sequence: CDR1 MDHEN, CDR2 SYDVKM. CDR3 protein: CASRGGIGAEAFF. The CDR3 nucleotides read TGTGCCAGTAGGGGGGGCATAGGAGCTGAAGCTTTCTTT.

The rearrangement links TRBV28 to TRBJ2-5; 8 bases agree with TRBD1. Trimming cost V 6 bases and J 7 bases; bases outside gene matches: 7. Per germline, CDR1 MDHEN and CDR2 SYDVKM. CDR3 length equals 13 residues. CDR3 protein: CASSWTGTATQYF. CDR3 in DNA: TGTGCCAGCAGCTGGACAGGGACGGCGACCCAGTACTTC.

This clone was seen just once. The chain uses TRBV19 and TRBJ1-1, with 7 bases aligning to TRBD1. V dropped 6 bases and J dropped 2; count of bases not matched to a gene: 12. Germline assignment: CDR1 LNHDA and CDR2 SQIVND (reference sequence). This CDR3 contains 16 residues. CDR3 protein: CASSIRGLHSNTEAFF. DNA of the CDR3: TGTGCCAGTAGCATTAGGGGGCTGCACTCAAACACTGAAGCTTTCTTT.

The chain recombines TRBV13 with TRBJ2-7, with D maybe TRBD2 (6 bases). CDR3 length: 14 amino acids. The V gene lost 3 bases and the J gene lost 2 bases, with 11 bases spanning the gap. From germline, CDR1 is PRHDT and CDR2 FYEKMQ (reference sequence). The DNA of the CDR3 is TGTGCCAGCAGCTTCCCGGGACTCACCTACGAGCAGTACTTC. Translating gives CASSFPGLTYEQYF. Looking up the rest from reference TRBV13 and TRBJ2-7 gives the full variable domain: AAGVIQSPRHLIKEKRETATLKCYPIPRHDTVYWYQQGPGQDPQFLISFYEKMQSDKGSIPDRFSAQQFSDYHSELNMSSLELGDSALYFCASSFPGLTYEQYFGPGTRLTVT.

This clone was recorded only once. The chain links TRBV5-1 to TRBJ2-7; 8 bases are a match to TRBD1. J lost 2 bases, V lost 7 bases, and 14 bases had no gene match. CDR1 is SGHRS and CDR2 is YFSETQ in the germline V gene. This CDR3 comprises 16 residues. DNA of the CDR3: TGCGCCAGCCGCGGACAGGGAGGAAATCAAACCTACGAGCAGTACTTC. It encodes CASRGQGGNQTYEQYF.

The rearrangement joins TRBV18 to TRBJ2-1; TRBD2 matches at 8 bases. Per the germline V gene, CDR1 is KGHSH and CDR2 is LQKENI. Germline trimming cut 6 bases from V and 9 bases from J; bases unmatched to any gene: 7. The CDR3 extends over 13 amino acids. The CDR3 loop reads CASSSRGGREQFF. Written as DNA, the CDR3 is TGTGCCAGCTCCTCCCGCGGGGGGCGTGAGCAGTTCTTC.

The chain is built from TRBV28 and TRBJ1-4, with 7 bases aligning to TRBD1. This CDR3 has 16 residues. Germline CDR1 is MDHEN and CDR2 is SYDVKM. After removal of 5 bases from V and 8 bases from J, the junction contained 14 bases not matched to a gene. This chain's CDR3 is CASSPVGLGGMEKLFF. CDR3 DNA sequence: TGTGCCAGCAGTCCCGTGGGACTAGGGGGCATGGAAAAACTGTTTTTT.